Here is one T cell receptor beta chain with its context. Its antigen remains unidentified. The sample is drawn from a study of a mutant IDH1 vaccine in newly diagnosed glioma. Findings and caveats of the study: Of all patients, around 93% showed vaccine-induced immune responses.

Time point denoted: baseline, week 1 (first vaccination visit). Treatment noted: pre-vaccination baseline after standard-of-care therapy. The donors' diagnosis was new WHO grade 3 or 4 astrocytoma that was IDH1-mutant and ATRX-lost. Produced via immunoSEQ multiplex PCR; TCRdb's table is partial and in-frame only. The sample carries around 54,000 clones, approximately 80% recorded once. This CDR3 contains 15 residues. Germline CDR1 and CDR2: SEHNR and FQNEAQ (reference sequence). V shed 0 bases, J shed 4 bases, and the junction held 3 bases outside the gene matches. The clonotype comes from a man aged 18 to 30 with glioma. The specimen was PBMCs, collected from a glioma patient treated with radiotherapy, temozolomide or both. The J gene is TRBJ2-1, the V gene TRBV7-9; TRBD2 aligns across 7 bases. The CDR3 loop is CASSLAGGPYNEQFF. The CDR3 bases are TGTGCCAGCAGCTTAGCGGGAGGGCCTTACAATGAGCAGTTCTTC.